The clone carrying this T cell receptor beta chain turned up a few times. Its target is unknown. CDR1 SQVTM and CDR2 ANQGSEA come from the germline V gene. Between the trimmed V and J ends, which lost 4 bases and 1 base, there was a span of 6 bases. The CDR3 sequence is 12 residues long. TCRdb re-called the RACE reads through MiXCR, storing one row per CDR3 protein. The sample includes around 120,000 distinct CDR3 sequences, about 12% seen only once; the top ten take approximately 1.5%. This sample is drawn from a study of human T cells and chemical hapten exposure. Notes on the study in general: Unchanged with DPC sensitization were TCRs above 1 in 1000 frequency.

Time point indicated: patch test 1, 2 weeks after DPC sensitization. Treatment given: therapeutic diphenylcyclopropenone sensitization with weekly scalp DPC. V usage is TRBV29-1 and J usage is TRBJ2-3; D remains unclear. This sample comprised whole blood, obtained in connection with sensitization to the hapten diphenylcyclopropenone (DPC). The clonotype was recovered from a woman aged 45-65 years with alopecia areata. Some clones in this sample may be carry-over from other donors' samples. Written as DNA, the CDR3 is TGCAGCGTTGGGGTCGGCACAGATACGCAGTATTTT. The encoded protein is CSVGVGTDTQYF.